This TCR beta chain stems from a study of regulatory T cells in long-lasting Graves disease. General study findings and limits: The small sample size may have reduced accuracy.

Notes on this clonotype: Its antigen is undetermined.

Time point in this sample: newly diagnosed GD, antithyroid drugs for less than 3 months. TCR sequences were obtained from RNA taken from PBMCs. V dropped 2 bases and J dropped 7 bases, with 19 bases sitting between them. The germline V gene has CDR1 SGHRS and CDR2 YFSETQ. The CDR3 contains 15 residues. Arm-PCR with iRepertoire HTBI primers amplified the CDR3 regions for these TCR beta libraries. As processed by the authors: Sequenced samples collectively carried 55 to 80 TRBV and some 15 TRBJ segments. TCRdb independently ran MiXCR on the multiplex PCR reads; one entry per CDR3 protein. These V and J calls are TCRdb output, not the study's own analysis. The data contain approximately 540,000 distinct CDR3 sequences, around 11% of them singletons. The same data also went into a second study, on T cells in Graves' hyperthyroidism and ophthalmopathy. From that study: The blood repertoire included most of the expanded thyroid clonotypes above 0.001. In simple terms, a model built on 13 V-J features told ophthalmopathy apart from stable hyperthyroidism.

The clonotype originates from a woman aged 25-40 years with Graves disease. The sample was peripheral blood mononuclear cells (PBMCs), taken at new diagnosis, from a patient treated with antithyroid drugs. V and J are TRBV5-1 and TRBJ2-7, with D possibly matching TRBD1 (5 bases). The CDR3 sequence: CASSFAGPLLGEQYF. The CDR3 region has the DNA TGCGCCAGCAGCTTTGCAGGGCCCCTACTGGGGGAGCAGTACTTC.